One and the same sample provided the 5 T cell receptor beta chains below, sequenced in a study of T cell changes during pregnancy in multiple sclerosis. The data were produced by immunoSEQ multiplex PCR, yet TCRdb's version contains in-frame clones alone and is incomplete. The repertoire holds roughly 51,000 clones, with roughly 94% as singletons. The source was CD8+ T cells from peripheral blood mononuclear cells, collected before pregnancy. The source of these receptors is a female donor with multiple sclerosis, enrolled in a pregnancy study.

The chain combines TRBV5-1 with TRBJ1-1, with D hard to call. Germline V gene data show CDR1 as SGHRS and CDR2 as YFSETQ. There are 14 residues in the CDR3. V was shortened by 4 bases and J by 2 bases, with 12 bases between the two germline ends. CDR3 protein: CASSVAEANTEAFF. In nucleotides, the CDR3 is TGCGCCAGCAGCGTGGCGGAGGCTAACACTGAAGCTTTCTTT.

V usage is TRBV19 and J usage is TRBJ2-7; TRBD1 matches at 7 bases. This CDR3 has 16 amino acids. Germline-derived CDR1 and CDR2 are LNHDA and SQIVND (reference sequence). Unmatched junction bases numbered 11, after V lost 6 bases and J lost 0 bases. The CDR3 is CASSRRTGYTSYEQYF. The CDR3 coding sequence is TGTGCCAGTAGCCGCAGGACAGGCTATACCTCCTACGAGCAGTACTTC.

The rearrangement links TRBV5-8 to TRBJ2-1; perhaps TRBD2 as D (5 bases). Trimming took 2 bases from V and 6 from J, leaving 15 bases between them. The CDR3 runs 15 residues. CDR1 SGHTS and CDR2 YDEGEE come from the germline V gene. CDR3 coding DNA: TGTGCCAGCAGCTTAGGAGAGTATGGGAGCAATGAGCAGTTCTTC. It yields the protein CASSLGEYGSNEQFF.

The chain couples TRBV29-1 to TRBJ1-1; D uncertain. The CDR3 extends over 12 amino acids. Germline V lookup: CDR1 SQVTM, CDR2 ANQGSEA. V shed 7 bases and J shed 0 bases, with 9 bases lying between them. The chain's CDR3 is CSADIMNTEAFF. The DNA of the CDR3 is TGCAGCGCAGACATTATGAACACTGAAGCTTTCTTT.

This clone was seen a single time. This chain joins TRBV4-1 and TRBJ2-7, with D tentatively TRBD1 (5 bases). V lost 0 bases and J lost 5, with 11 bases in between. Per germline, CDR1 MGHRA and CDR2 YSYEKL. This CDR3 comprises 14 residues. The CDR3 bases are TGCGCCAGCAGCCAAGAAGGGGCTCGTGACGAGCAGTACTTC. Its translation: CASSQEGARDEQYF.